This is a list of T cell receptor beta chains from one sample in a study of blood T cells in healthy people across ages. MiXCR, applied by TCRdb to the 5' RACE reads, yields one record per CDR3 protein. The table records some 1.6 million distinct CDR3 sequences, about 35% of them present only once. The source material was blood. The receptor source for this set is a woman younger than 45 in good health. Both conserved end residues are part of each CDR3. Fields, in order: clone size, J gene, D gene, V gene, CDR3 DNA, CDR3 protein. The D gene is left open where the match is weak. For some rows the clone size is stated as once, few or many, or as a class when expanded; others skip it.

clone size: many
J gene: TRBJ1-1
D gene: .
V gene: TRBV28
CDR3 DNA: TGTGCCAGCAGCGGCCAGGGAGGCACTGAAGCTTTCTTT
CDR3 protein: CASSGQGGTEAFF

clone size: few
J gene: TRBJ2-7
D gene: TRBD2
V gene: TRBV7-7
CDR3 DNA: TGTGCCAGCAGCCTGGGACTAGCGGGAGCTGGGGAGCAGTACTTC
CDR3 protein: CASSLGLAGAGEQYF

clone size: .
J gene: TRBJ1-6
D gene: .
V gene: TRBV6-1
CDR3 DNA: TGTGCCAGCAGTGAAGCGGAGGCAGGGGCCTCACCCCTCCACTTT
CDR3 protein: CASSEAEAGASPLHF

clone size: few
J gene: TRBJ2-7
D gene: .
V gene: TRBV13
CDR3 DNA: TGTGCCAGCAGCGGTAGCGTTTCCTCCTACGAGCAGTACTTC
CDR3 protein: CASSGSVSSYEQYF

clone size: .
J gene: TRBJ2-3
D gene: TRBD2
V gene: TRBV7-2
CDR3 DNA: TGTGCCAGCAGCTTAGACCCGGGACTAGCGGGGCCCAGCACAGATACGCAGTATTTT
CDR3 protein: CASSLDPGLAGPSTDTQYF

clone size: .
J gene: TRBJ2-1
D gene: .
V gene: TRBV14
CDR3 DNA: TGTGCCAGCAGCCAAGGGCCTCAATCAGGTCGGTTCTTC
CDR3 protein: CASSQGPQSGRFF

clone size: few
J gene: TRBJ2-7
D gene: .
V gene: TRBV3-1
CDR3 DNA: TGTGCCAGCAGCCAAGCGGCAGACTCCTACGAGCAGTACTTC
CDR3 protein: CASSQAADSYEQYF

clone size: .
J gene: TRBJ2-7
D gene: TRBD1
V gene: TRBV5-5
CDR3 DNA: TGTGCCAGCAGCCCTGCCCGGACAGGACATTACGAGCAGTACTTC
CDR3 protein: CASSPARTGHYEQYF

clone size: .
J gene: TRBJ1-1
D gene: TRBD1
V gene: TRBV20-1
CDR3 DNA: TGCAGTGCTAGAGATCGATCAGGGGGGGCTTTCTTT
CDR3 protein: CSARDRSGGAFF

clone size: few
J gene: TRBJ1-3
D gene: .
V gene: TRBV4-1
CDR3 DNA: TGCGCCAGCAGCTTACAGCCTGGAAACACCATATATTTT
CDR3 protein: CASSLQPGNTIYF

clone size: .
J gene: TRBJ1-1
D gene: .
V gene: TRBV6-1
CDR3 DNA: TGTGCCAGCAGTGAAATAGGCTTTCTGGCTTTCTTT
CDR3 protein: CASSEIGFLAFF

clone size: .
J gene: TRBJ1-1
D gene: .
V gene: TRBV4-2
CDR3 DNA: TGTGCCAGCGGCCAAGAAGGGGAGGGGATTATGAACACTGAAGCTTTCTTT
CDR3 protein: CASGQEGEGIMNTEAFF

clone size: .
J gene: TRBJ1-6
D gene: .
V gene: TRBV28
CDR3 DNA: TGTGCCAGCAGACCCCCCGACAACTATAATTCACCCCTCCACTTT
CDR3 protein: CASRPPDNYNSPLHF

clone size: .
J gene: TRBJ2-3
D gene: TRBD2
V gene: TRBV12-3/TRBV12-4
CDR3 DNA: TGTGCCAGCAGTTTAGTTCCAGCGGGATCACAGTATTTT
CDR3 protein: CASSLVPAGSQYF

clone size: .
J gene: TRBJ2-7
D gene: TRBD1
V gene: TRBV20-1
CDR3 DNA: TGCAGTGCTAGAGATCAGGGGGCGTACGAGCAGTACTTC
CDR3 protein: CSARDQGAYEQYF

clone size: .
J gene: TRBJ2-1
D gene: .
V gene: TRBV3-1
CDR3 DNA: TGTGCCAGCAGCCATCCTCATGAGCAGTTCTTC
CDR3 protein: CASSHPHEQFF

clone size: .
J gene: TRBJ2-1
D gene: TRBD2
V gene: TRBV5-1
CDR3 DNA: TGCGCCAGCACCCAGGCTAGCGGGAGGGATGAGCAGTTCTTC
CDR3 protein: CASTQASGRDEQFF

clone size: .
J gene: TRBJ1-5
D gene: .
V gene: TRBV6-1
CDR3 DNA: TGTGCCAGCAGTGGCCCGGCGGGGATTGGAAATCAGCCCCAGCATTTT
CDR3 protein: CASSGPAGIGNQPQHF